This is a list of T cell receptor beta chains from one sample in a study of blood T cell repertoires in COVID-19. Measured with immunoSEQ multiplex PCR; TCRdb has only the in-frame clones, and not every one. The sample includes over 300,000 clones, 70% to 90% of them seen just once. The sequenced sample consisted of PBMCs or T cells enriched from blood (not recorded which). Receptors were obtained from a woman aged 40 to 50 who had recovered from COVID-19. CDR3s include the opening cysteine and the closing phenylalanine or tryptophan. D genes are given only for firm matches. Only part of the rows carry a size: once, few, many, or a class if the clone is expanded.

J: TRBJ2-5
size: once
V: TRBV3-1/TRBV3-2
D: .
DNA: TGTGCCAGCAGCCAAGAAATAGGAGGGCTGGTCAGAACCCAGTACTTC
CDR3: CASSQEIGGLVRTQYF

J: TRBJ2-2
size: .
V: TRBV11-3
D: .
DNA: TGTGCCAGCAGCTTAGATTCGGTCGTCGCCGGGGAGCTGTTTTTT
CDR3: CASSLDSVVAGELFF

J: TRBJ1-2
size: once
V: TRBV28
D: .
DNA: TGTGCCAGCAGTTTTAGGCCGGGAGGCTACACCTTC
CDR3: CASSFRPGGYTF

J: TRBJ1-5
size: few
V: TRBV6-6
D: TRBD1
DNA: TGTGCCAGCAGTCTAACAGGGGGAGATTTGAGCAATCAGCCCCAGCATTTT
CDR3: CASSLTGGDLSNQPQHF

J: TRBJ2-5
size: .
V: TRBV7-2
D: TRBD2
DNA: TGTGCCAGCAGCGGGGCTAGCGGAGCCATGGAGACCCAGTACTTC
CDR3: CASSGASGAMETQYF

J: TRBJ1-5
size: .
V: TRBV10-1
D: TRBD1
DNA: TGCGCCAGAGGGGATGGTAGAGGGACAGAACCTACGAACAATCAGCCCCAGCATTTT
CDR3: CARGDGRGTEPTNNQPQHF

J: TRBJ1-2
size: .
V: TRBV12-3/TRBV12-4
D: TRBD1
DNA: TGTGCCAGCAGTCGTACAGGGGGAGGCTACACCTTC
CDR3: CASSRTGGGYTF

J: TRBJ2-7
size: .
V: TRBV7-8
D: .
DNA: TGTGCCAGCAGCCCGCGATTCTACGAGCAGTACTTC
CDR3: CASSPRFYEQYF

J: TRBJ1-6
size: .
V: TRBV18
D: TRBD1
DNA: TGTGCCAGCTCGGACAAGGGACAGGGGGCCTCACCCCTCCACTTT
CDR3: CASSDKGQGASPLHF

J: TRBJ2-7
size: .
V: TRBV14
D: .
DNA: TGTGCCAGCAGCCCCTGCGCTACCTGCGAGCAGTACTTC
CDR3: CASSPCATCEQYF

J: TRBJ1-2
size: .
V: TRBV27
D: .
DNA: TGTGCCAGCAGGGAGGGGACCGCAGGCTACACCTTC
CDR3: CASREGTAGYTF

J: TRBJ2-7
size: .
V: TRBV18
D: .
DNA: TGTGCCAGCTCACGCCGGGACTCAAGCACCTACGAGCAGTACTTC
CDR3: CASSRRDSSTYEQYF

J: TRBJ2-7
size: once
V: TRBV7-2
D: TRBD2
DNA: TGTGCCAGCAGTCCAACTAGCGGCCCCTCCTACGAGCAGTACTTC
CDR3: CASSPTSGPSYEQYF

J: TRBJ2-3
size: .
V: TRBV2
D: TRBD2
DNA: TGTGCCAGCAGTGGGGTAGCGGGGGGAGGAGATACGCAGTATTTT
CDR3: CASSGVAGGGDTQYF

J: TRBJ2-3
size: .
V: TRBV11-3
D: TRBD2
DNA: TGTGCCAGCAGCTTAGGTTCTAGCGGGAGCACAGATACGCAGTATTTT
CDR3: CASSLGSSGSTDTQYF

J: TRBJ2-7
size: once
V: TRBV30
D: .
DNA: TGTGCCTGGAAAAGGTCTGAAGCCAGAGGCTACGAGCAGTACTTC
CDR3: CAWKRSEARGYEQYF

J: TRBJ2-7
size: .
V: TRBV7-2
D: .
DNA: TGTGCCAGCACCTCCAGCAGGGGTGGTAACGAGCAGTACTTC
CDR3: CASTSSRGGNEQYF

J: TRBJ2-3
size: .
V: TRBV24-1
D: .
DNA: TGTGCCACCAGTGATTCCCCACGAAGACAGGAGCCTCGTCGCACAGATACGCAGTATTTT
CDR3: CATSDSPRRQEPRRTDTQYF

J: TRBJ1-5
size: .
V: TRBV7-2
D: .
DNA: TGTGCCAGCAGCCCCACAGGGCCGGGTCAGCCCCAGCATTTT
CDR3: CASSPTGPGQPQHF

J: TRBJ1-5
size: .
V: TRBV9
D: TRBD1
DNA: TGTGCCAGCAGCTCGGGACAGGGGGTCTTAAATCAGCCCCAGCATTTT
CDR3: CASSSGQGVLNQPQHF

J: TRBJ2-3
size: many
V: TRBV9
D: .
DNA: TGTGCCAGCAGCGTAGGAGGACAGAGCACAGATACGCAGTATTTT
CDR3: CASSVGGQSTDTQYF

J: TRBJ2-5
size: .
V: TRBV18
D: TRBD2
DNA: TGTGCCAGCTCACCAGCACTGGGACTAGCGGGAGGAGAGACCCAGTACTTC
CDR3: CASSPALGLAGGETQYF

J: TRBJ2-7
size: once
V: TRBV7-9
D: TRBD2
DNA: TGTGCCAGCGGAACAGCGGGGAGCTTC
CDR3: CASGTAGSF

J: TRBJ2-7
size: .
V: TRBV10-3
D: TRBD2
DNA: TGTGCCATCGGGAGGGCCCTAGGGCCCTCCTACGAGCAGTACTTC
CDR3: CAIGRALGPSYEQYF

J: TRBJ1-5
size: .
V: TRBV27
D: TRBD1
DNA: TGTGCCAGCAGCCTTGGGACAGGGAGCGAGCCCCAGCATTTT
CDR3: CASSLGTGSEPQHF

J: TRBJ1-4
size: .
V: TRBV3-1/TRBV3-2
D: .
DNA: TGTGCCAGCAGCCCATCGGGGGACTACCCTCTTTTCGAAAAACTGTTTTTT
CDR3: CASSPSGDYPLFEKLFF

J: TRBJ2-1
size: once
V: TRBV5-1
D: TRBD2
DNA: TGCGCCAGCAGGACTAGCGGGAGCTCCTACAATGAGCAGTTCTTC
CDR3: CASRTSGSSYNEQFF

J: TRBJ2-5
size: .
V: TRBV11-2
D: TRBD2
DNA: TGTGCCAGCAGCGCGCGTTCGCGGGGGGGGGAGACCCAGTACTTC
CDR3: CASSARSRGGETQYF

J: TRBJ2-3
size: .
V: TRBV4-3
D: TRBD2
DNA: TGCGCCAGCAGCCAGCGACTAGCGGGAGGACACACAGATACGCAGTATTTT
CDR3: CASSQRLAGGHTDTQYF

J: TRBJ1-3
size: .
V: TRBV18
D: .
DNA: TGTGCCAGCCCGACAGTCTCTGGAAACACCATATATTTT
CDR3: CASPTVSGNTIYF

J: TRBJ1-2
size: .
V: TRBV5-4
D: TRBD1
DNA: TGTGCCAGCAGCTTGTTGACAGGGGCGACTATCGGTGGCTACACCTTC
CDR3: CASSLLTGATIGGYTF

J: TRBJ2-1
size: .
V: TRBV7-2
D: TRBD2
DNA: TGTGCCAGCAGCTTAGGAGGGACTAGCGCCTACAATGAGCAGTTCTTC
CDR3: CASSLGGTSAYNEQFF

J: TRBJ2-6
size: .
V: TRBV5-1
D: .
DNA: TGCGCCAGCAGCTTGGCCCCCGCTGGGGCCAACGTCCTGACTTTC
CDR3: CASSLAPAGANVLTF

J: TRBJ2-2
size: .
V: TRBV6-6
D: .
DNA: TGTGCCAGCAGTTACAGAGGGGGAACCGGGGAGCTGTTTTTT
CDR3: CASSYRGGTGELFF

J: TRBJ2-1
size: .
V: TRBV7-8
D: TRBD2
DNA: TGTGCCAGCAGCTTAAGTTTGTACGGGAGGGATGAGCAGTTCTTC
CDR3: CASSLSLYGRDEQFF

J: TRBJ1-1
size: .
V: TRBV7-9
D: TRBD1
DNA: TGTGCCAGCAGCCCCGGACAGGCCACCGGGGGAGGTGAAGCTTTCTTT
CDR3: CASSPGQATGGGEAFF

J: TRBJ1-6
size: .
V: TRBV25-1
D: .
DNA: TGTGCCAGCAGTGAAGGAGGGGTTCGCCTCCACTTT
CDR3: CASSEGGVRLHF

J: TRBJ1-5
size: .
V: TRBV23-1
D: TRBD1
DNA: TGCGCCAGCAGTCTCCGGGACAGTTTAAGCAATCAGCCCCAGCATTTT
CDR3: CASSLRDSLSNQPQHF

J: TRBJ2-2
size: .
V: TRBV24-1
D: .
DNA: TGTGCCACCAGTGATTTGTGGCATGGGCGTACCGGGGAGCTGTTTTTT
CDR3: CATSDLWHGRTGELFF

J: TRBJ2-3
size: .
V: TRBV5-4
D: TRBD2
DNA: TGTGCCAGCAGCCCGCGACTAGCGGGGGGTACAGATACGCAGTATTTT
CDR3: CASSPRLAGGTDTQYF

J: TRBJ2-7
size: .
V: TRBV7-8
D: TRBD1
DNA: TGTGCCAGCAGCTTAGACAGGGGTATTAACGAGCAGTACTTC
CDR3: CASSLDRGINEQYF

J: TRBJ1-5
size: .
V: TRBV2
D: TRBD1
DNA: TGTGCCAGCAGTGAAGGACAGGGAAATCAGCCCCAGCATTTT
CDR3: CASSEGQGNQPQHF

J: TRBJ2-5
size: .
V: TRBV4-1
D: TRBD2
DNA: TGCGCCAGCAGCCCCGGACTAGCGGGAGCAGATCCAGAGACCCAGTACTTC
CDR3: CASSPGLAGADPETQYF

J: TRBJ2-7
size: .
V: TRBV12-2
D: .
DNA: TGTGCAAGTCGAGAGTCGACAGGAACCTACGAGCAGTACTTC
CDR3: CASRESTGTYEQYF

J: TRBJ1-1
size: few
V: TRBV6-5
D: .
DNA: TGTGCCAGCAGTCCCCGTTGGGGGCAAGAAGCTTTCTTT
CDR3: CASSPRWGQEAFF

J: TRBJ2-7
size: .
V: TRBV28
D: .
DNA: TGTGCCAGCAGTTTGCCGACAGGCCTTGGATTTTACGAGCAGTACTTC
CDR3: CASSLPTGLGFYEQYF

J: TRBJ1-3
size: .
V: TRBV28
D: TRBD1
DNA: TGTGCCAGCAGTCCAGCAGGGGGTTTCTCTGGAAACACCATATATTTT
CDR3: CASSPAGGFSGNTIYF

J: TRBJ1-2
size: few
V: TRBV7-8
D: TRBD1
DNA: TGTGCCAGCAGTCAAAGGACAGGGGGCAACTATGGCTACACCTTC
CDR3: CASSQRTGGNYGYTF

J: TRBJ2-7
size: .
V: TRBV5-4
D: TRBD2
DNA: TGTGCCAGCAGCTTGGAGGGACTAGCGGGGCGAGAGCAGTACTTC
CDR3: CASSLEGLAGREQYF

J: TRBJ1-5
size: .
V: TRBV19
D: .
DNA: TGTGCCAGTAACAAGAATAGGGGTGGGAATCAGCCCCAGCATTTT
CDR3: CASNKNRGGNQPQHF

J: TRBJ1-1
size: .
V: TRBV2
D: TRBD1
DNA: TGTGCCAGCAGGATGGGGACAGGGCGGGTGAACACTGAAGCTTTCTTT
CDR3: CASRMGTGRVNTEAFF

J: TRBJ1-4
size: few
V: TRBV19
D: TRBD1
DNA: TGTGCCAGTAGTCCCGGGGGACAGGCGGTCGAAAAACTGTTTTTT
CDR3: CASSPGGQAVEKLFF

J: TRBJ2-7
size: .
V: TRBV25-1
D: TRBD1
DNA: TGTGCCAGCTTTCTTAGGGACAGGGGACACGAGCAGTACTTC
CDR3: CASFLRDRGHEQYF

J: TRBJ2-5
size: .
V: TRBV6-2/TRBV6-3
D: .
DNA: TGTGCCAGCAGTTACTCGACTCCCCGGGTGGTGACAGAAGAGACCCAGTACTTC
CDR3: CASSYSTPRVVTEETQYF

J: TRBJ1-5
size: .
V: TRBV27
D: .
DNA: TGTGCCAGCAGTTTGGAGTTAGGAGGACCCCAGCATTTT
CDR3: CASSLELGGPQHF

J: TRBJ1-1
size: once
V: TRBV9
D: .
DNA: TGTGCCAGCAGCGCCCATCAGGACACTGAAGCTTTCTTT
CDR3: CASSAHQDTEAFF

J: TRBJ2-1
size: once
V: TRBV7-2
D: TRBD2
DNA: TGTGCCAGCAAGGGACTAGCCCTAAACAATGAGCAGTTCTTC
CDR3: CASKGLALNNEQFF

J: TRBJ2-3
size: .
V: TRBV9
D: TRBD2
DNA: TGTGCCAGCAGCCCCCGGACTAGCGGGGGGGGGTCAGATACGCAGTATTTT
CDR3: CASSPRTSGGGSDTQYF

J: TRBJ2-3
size: .
V: TRBV7-7
D: .
DNA: TGTGCTAGCAGCTTAGGCGGGGGCCACACAGATACGCAGTATTTT
CDR3: CASSLGGGHTDTQYF

J: TRBJ2-1
size: .
V: TRBV4-1
D: TRBD2
DNA: TGCGCCAGCAGCCTCTGGACTAGCGGGGGGGTAGGAGGCAATGAGCAGTTCTTC
CDR3: CASSLWTSGGVGGNEQFF